Sequencing of this T cell receptor (beta chain) was carried out in a study of neurological immune-mediated disorders. Time point indicated: longitudinal time-point 3. This clonotype was picked up many times. Trimming took 5 bases from V and 0 from J; bases not matched to a gene: 3. The V gene's germline CDR1 is SGHRS and CDR2 YFSETQ. The CDR3 loop spans 15 amino acids. Via MiXCR, TCRdb re-called the 5' RACE reads, giving one row per CDR3 protein. Among around 97,000 distinct CDR3 sequences, 10% to 14% were seen once, and the ten largest hold approximately 3.1%. V and J are TRBV5-1 and TRBJ2-3; 10 bases agree with TRBD2. Specimen: PBMCs. The source of this sequence is a female donor with HTLV-1-associated myelopathy (HAM/TSP). The CDR3 DNA follows: TGCGCCAGCAGAGCGGGGGGGTCGAGCACAGATACGCAGTATTTT. Translation: CASRAGGSSTDTQYF.